This T cell receptor beta chain appears in the sequencing data of a study of neurological immune-mediated disorders. Ten or more counts support this clonotype. The CDR3 consists of 15 residues. V shed 1 base and J shed 6 bases, with 10 bases lying between them. Germline V lookup: CDR1 LGHDT, CDR2 YNNKEL (reference sequence). It was by 5'RACE with 10-nucleotide random UMIs that the cDNA was made. TCRdb recomputed calls from the 5' RACE reads with MiXCR, one row per CDR3 protein. The sample records roughly 32,000 distinct CDR3 sequences, approximately 5% being singletons. For sorted libraries, the input was some 1 million CD4+ or CD8+ T cells.

The receptor's source is a woman in her forties or fifties in good health. Sequencing was carried out using CD4+ T cells from blood. The rearrangement links TRBV3-1 to TRBJ1-6, with a possible D match to TRBD1 (5 bases). The CDR3 spells CASSQVDSRNSPLHF. DNA of the CDR3: TGTGCCAGCAGCCAAGTCGACAGCCGTAATTCACCCCTCCACTTT.